The 8 T cell receptor beta chains given below trace back to one sample, sequenced in a study of blood T cell repertoires in COVID-19. Sequencing was performed with immunoSEQ multiplex PCR; in TCRdb, only in-frame clones are kept and a portion is missing. This sample has approximately 200,000 clones, with around nine tenths found just once. Material: peripheral blood. Receptors were obtained from a woman aged 60-70 years with acute or convalescent COVID-19.

The chain links TRBV7-9 to TRBJ2-5; 11 bases are shared with TRBD2. This CDR3 is 15 amino acids long. The germline V gene has CDR1 SEHNR and CDR2 FQNEAQ (reference sequence). V was clipped by 5 bases and J by 3 bases; unmatched bases: 5. CDR3 in DNA: TGTGCCAGCAGCGCCTTAGCGGGGGGGGAAGAGACCCAGTACTTC. Protein product: CASSALAGGEETQYF.

The chain joins TRBV3-1 (or the pseudogene TRBV3-2) to TRBJ2-1; 11 nucleotides align to TRBD2. Germline V gene data show CDR1 as LGHDT and CDR2 as YNNKEL (reference sequence). The CDR3 length is 17 residues. V lost 4 bases to trimming and J lost 6 bases; unmatched junction nucleotides: 11. This CDR3 reads CASSLELLAGEVNEQFF. As DNA, the CDR3 is TGTGCCAGCAGCCTCGAGTTACTAGCGGGAGAGGTCAATGAGCAGTTCTTC.

CDR3 loop: CASSDGTGGGTEAFF. Here the CDR3 DNA reads TGCGCCAGCAGTGATGGGACAGGGGGCGGCACTGAAGCTTTCTTT. The genes are TRBV10-2 and TRBJ1-1; 12 bases are shared with TRBD1. The CDR3 spans 15 residues. Germline V gives CDR1 WSHSY, CDR2 SAAADI. The V segment lost 3 bases and the J segment 4 bases; nucleotides outside the gene matches: 3.

The rearrangement joins TRBV30 to TRBJ2-6, with D possibly TRBD1 on 5 matching bases. This CDR3 region has 17 residues. Deletions cut 2 bases from V and 2 bases from J, with 16 bases between. Germline V gene lookup returns CDR1 GTSNPN and CDR2 SVGIG (reference sequence). This chain's CDR3 is CAWSPKGVGAGANVLTF. The CDR3, as DNA: TGTGCCTGGAGTCCAAAAGGGGTAGGGGCTGGGGCCAACGTCCTGACTTTC.

This chain uses TRBV10-1 with TRBJ1-6, with D tentatively TRBD1 (6 bases). This CDR3 is built from 14 residues. The V and J ends lost 7 bases and 6 bases respectively, with 13 bases between them. Germline V CDR1 and CDR2: WNHNN, SYGVQD (reference sequence). The CDR3 DNA follows: TGCGCCAGCACCAAGGGGACAACTAATTCACCCCTCCACTTT. Translated: CASTKGTTNSPLHF.

The genes are TRBV2 and TRBJ2-2, with D unclear. Deletions cut 5 bases from V and 2 bases from J, with 9 bases between. CDR3 length: 14 residues. Germline V CDR1 and CDR2: SNHLY, FYNNEI. The CDR3 sequence is CASSPSLNTGELFF. In nucleotides, the CDR3 is TGTGCCAGCAGTCCGTCCCTTAACACCGGGGAGCTGTTTTTT.

The gene calls are TRBV30 and TRBJ1-6, with D hard to call. Trimming cost V 0 bases and J 9 bases, with 6 bases left between them. This CDR3 is 12 amino acids long. Per germline, CDR1 GTSNPN and CDR2 SVGIG (reference sequence). The CDR3 spells CAWSVRVSPLHF. Here the CDR3 DNA reads TGTGCCTGGAGTGTACGGGTTTCACCCCTCCACTTT.

The J gene is TRBJ2-7, the V gene TRBV6-5; 11 bases map to TRBD1. CDR1 is MNHEY, CDR2 SVGAGI, per germline. This CDR3 spans 16 amino acids. The V segment lost 2 bases and the J segment 2 bases; nucleotides outside the gene matches: 5. CDR3: CASSYAGQGVTYEQYF. The DNA of the CDR3 is TGTGCCAGCAGTTACGCGGGACAGGGGGTAACCTACGAGCAGTACTTC.